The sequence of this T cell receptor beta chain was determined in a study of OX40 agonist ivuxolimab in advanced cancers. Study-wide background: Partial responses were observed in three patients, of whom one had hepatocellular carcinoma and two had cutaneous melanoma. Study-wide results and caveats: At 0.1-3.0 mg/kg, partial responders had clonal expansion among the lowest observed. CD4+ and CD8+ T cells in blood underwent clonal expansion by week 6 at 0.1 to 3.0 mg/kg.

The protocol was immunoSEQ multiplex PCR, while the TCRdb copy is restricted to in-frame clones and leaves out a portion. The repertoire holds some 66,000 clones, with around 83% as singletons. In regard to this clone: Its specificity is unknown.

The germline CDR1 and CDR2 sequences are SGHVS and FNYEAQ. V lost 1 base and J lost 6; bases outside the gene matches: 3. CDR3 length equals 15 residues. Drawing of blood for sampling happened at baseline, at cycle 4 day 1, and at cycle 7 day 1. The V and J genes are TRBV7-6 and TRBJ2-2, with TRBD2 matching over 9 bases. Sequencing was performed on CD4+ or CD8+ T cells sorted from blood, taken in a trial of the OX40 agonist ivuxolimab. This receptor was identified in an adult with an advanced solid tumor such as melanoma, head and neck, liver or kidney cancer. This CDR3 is CASSLGLAGPGELFF. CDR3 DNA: TGTGCCAGCAGCTTAGGGCTAGCGGGACCCGGGGAGCTGTTTTTT.